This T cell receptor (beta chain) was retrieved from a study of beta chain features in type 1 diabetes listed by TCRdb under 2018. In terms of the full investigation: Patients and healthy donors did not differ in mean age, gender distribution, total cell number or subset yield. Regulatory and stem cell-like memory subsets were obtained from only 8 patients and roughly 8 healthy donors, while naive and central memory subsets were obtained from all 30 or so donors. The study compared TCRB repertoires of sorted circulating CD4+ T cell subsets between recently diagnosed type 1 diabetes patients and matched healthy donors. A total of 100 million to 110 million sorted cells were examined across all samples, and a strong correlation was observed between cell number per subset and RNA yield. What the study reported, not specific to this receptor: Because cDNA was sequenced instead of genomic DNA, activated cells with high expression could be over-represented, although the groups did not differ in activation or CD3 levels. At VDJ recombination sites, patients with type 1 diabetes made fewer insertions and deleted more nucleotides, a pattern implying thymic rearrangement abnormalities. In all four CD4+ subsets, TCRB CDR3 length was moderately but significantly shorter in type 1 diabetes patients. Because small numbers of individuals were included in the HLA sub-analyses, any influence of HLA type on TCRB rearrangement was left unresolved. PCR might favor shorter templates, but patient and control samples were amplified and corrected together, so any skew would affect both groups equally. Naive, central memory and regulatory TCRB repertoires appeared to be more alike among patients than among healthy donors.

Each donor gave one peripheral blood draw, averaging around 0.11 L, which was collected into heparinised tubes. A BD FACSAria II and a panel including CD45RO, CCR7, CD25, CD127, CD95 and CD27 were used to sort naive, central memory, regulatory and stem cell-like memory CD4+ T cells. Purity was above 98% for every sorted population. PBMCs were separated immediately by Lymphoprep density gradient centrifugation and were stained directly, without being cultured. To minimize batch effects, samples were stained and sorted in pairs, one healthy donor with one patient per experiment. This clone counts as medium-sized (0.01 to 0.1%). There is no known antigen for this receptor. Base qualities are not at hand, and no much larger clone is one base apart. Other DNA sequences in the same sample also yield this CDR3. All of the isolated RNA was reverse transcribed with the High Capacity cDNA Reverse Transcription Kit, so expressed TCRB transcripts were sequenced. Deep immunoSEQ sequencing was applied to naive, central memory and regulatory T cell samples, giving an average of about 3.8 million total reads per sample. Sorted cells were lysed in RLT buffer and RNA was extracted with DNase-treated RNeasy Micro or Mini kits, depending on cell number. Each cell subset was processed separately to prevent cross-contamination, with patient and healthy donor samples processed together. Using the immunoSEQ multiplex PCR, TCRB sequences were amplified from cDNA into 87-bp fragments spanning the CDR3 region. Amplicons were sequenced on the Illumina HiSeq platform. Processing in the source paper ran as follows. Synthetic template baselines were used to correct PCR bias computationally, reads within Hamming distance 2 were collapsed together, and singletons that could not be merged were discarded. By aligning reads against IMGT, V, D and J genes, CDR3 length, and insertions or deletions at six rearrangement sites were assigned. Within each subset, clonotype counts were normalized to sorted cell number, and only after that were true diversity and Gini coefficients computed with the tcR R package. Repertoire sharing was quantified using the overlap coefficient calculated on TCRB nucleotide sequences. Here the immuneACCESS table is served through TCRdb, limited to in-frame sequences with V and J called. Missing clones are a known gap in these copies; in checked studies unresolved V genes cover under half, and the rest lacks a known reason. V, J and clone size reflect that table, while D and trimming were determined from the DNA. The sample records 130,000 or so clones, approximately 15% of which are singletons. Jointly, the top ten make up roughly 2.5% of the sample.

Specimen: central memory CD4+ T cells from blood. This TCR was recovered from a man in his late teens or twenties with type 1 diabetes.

The CDR3: CAISEATKGGSPLHF. DNA sequence: TGTGCCATCAGTGAGGCGACTAAGGGCGGTTCACCCCTCCACTTT. The V gene is TRBV10-3 and the J gene is TRBJ1-6, with the D gene not confidently named. Looking up the germline V gene yields CDR1 ENHRY and CDR2 SYGVKD. V sheds 2 bases and J sheds 9 bases, leaving 14 bases between their ends. The CDR3 spans 15 residues, from the cysteine through the phenylalanine. Only the CDR3 part of the read is kept: 45 bases, read in frame from the first base.